Detailed here is one T cell receptor (beta chain). Its antigen is still unknown. These data are taken from a study of vaccination and CD4 T cells after COVID-19. The wider study: Convalescent persons amounted to six males plus four females, two of whom were Hispanic. Cultures acting as controls obtained a CEFX pool, an HIV-1 Nef pool, or no peptide.

Scientists ran DNA taken from cultured CD4+ T cells through the Oncomine TCR Beta short-read assay for sequencing. TCRdb called the PCR reads again in MiXCR, with one record for every CDR3 protein. Altogether roughly 12,000 distinct CDR3 sequences are present, 45% to 50% being singletons, with the ten largest covering around 22%. Germline-derived CDR1 and CDR2 are KGHDR and SFDVKD. This CDR3 contains 13 residues. Unmatched junction bases numbered 3, after V lost 6 bases and J lost 6 bases. Treatment indicated: roughly 10-day PBMC culture with coronavirus spike peptide pools or control peptides (ViraFEST assay). Cells received half-medium changes with fresh IL-2 medium on days 3 and 7.

This clonotype originated in a human donor with COVID-19. Sequencing was performed on cultured CD4+ T cells from blood, taken after SARS-CoV-2 vaccination. This chain links TRBV24-1 with TRBJ2-5; TRBD2 matches at 10 bases. The CDR3 DNA is TGTGCCACCAGTAGCGGGGGGGGAAAGACCCAGTACTTC. Its translation is CATSSGGGKTQYF.